The T cell receptor (beta chain) under discussion was sequenced for a study of control samples from healthy donors and cancer patients. This clone appeared a single time. CDR3 length equals 16 residues. Trimming took off 3 bases at V and 0 bases at J, with 12 bases between the two ends. CDR1 is WSHSY, CDR2 SAAADI, per germline. The protocol was immunoSEQ multiplex PCR, while the TCRdb copy is restricted to in-frame clones and leaves out a portion. The sample shows 45,000 to 60,000 clones, around 94% of them seen only once. The sequence came from a man aged 25 to 40 with colorectal cancer. The sequencing input was PBMCs. This chain joins TRBV10-2 and TRBJ2-4; D uncertain. The CDR3 bases are TGCGCCAGCAGTGATTCCGACACAATAGCCAAAAACATTCAGTACTTC. Residues: CASSDSDTIAKNIQYF.